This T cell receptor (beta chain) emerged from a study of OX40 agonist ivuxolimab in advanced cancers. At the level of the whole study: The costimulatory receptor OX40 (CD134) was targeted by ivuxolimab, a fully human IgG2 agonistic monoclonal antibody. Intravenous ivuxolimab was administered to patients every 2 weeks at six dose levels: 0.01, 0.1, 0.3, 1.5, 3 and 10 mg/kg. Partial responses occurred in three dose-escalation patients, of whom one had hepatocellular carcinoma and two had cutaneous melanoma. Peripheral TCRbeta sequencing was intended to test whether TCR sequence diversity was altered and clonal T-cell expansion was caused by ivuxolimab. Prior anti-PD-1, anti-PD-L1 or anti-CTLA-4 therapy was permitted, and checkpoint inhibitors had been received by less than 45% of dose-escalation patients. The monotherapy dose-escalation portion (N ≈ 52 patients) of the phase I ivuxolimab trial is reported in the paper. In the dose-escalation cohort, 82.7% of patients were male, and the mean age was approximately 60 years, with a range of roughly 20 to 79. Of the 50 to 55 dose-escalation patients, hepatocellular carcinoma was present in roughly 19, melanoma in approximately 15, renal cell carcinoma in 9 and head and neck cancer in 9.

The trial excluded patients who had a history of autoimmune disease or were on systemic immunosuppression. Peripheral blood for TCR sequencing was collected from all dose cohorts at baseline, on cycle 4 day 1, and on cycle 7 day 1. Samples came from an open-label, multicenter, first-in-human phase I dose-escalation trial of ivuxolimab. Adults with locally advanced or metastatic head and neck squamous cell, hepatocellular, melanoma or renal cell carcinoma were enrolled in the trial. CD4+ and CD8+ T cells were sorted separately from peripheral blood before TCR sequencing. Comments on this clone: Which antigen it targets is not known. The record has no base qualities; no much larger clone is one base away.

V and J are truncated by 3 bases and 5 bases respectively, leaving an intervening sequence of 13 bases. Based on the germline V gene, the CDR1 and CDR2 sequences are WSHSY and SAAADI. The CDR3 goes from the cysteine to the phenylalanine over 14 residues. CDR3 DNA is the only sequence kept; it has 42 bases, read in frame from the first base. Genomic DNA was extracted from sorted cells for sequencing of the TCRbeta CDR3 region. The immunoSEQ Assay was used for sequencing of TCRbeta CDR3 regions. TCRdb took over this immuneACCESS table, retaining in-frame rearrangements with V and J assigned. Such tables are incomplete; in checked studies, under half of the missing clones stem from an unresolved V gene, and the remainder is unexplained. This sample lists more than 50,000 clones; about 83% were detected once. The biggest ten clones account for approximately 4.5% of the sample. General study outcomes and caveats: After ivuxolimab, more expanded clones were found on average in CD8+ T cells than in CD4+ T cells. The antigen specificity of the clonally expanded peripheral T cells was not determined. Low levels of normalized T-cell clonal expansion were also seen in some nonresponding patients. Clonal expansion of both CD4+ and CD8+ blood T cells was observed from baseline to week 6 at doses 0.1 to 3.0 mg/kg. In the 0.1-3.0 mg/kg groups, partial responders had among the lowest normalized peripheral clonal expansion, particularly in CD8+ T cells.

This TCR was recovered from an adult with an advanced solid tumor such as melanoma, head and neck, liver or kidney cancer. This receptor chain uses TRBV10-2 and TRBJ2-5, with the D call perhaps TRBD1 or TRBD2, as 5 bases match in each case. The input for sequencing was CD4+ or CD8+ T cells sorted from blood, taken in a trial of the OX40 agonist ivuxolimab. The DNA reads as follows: TGCGCCAGCAGTGAAGGCAGGTGGGGGGAGACCCAGTACTTC. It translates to CASSEGRWGETQYF.